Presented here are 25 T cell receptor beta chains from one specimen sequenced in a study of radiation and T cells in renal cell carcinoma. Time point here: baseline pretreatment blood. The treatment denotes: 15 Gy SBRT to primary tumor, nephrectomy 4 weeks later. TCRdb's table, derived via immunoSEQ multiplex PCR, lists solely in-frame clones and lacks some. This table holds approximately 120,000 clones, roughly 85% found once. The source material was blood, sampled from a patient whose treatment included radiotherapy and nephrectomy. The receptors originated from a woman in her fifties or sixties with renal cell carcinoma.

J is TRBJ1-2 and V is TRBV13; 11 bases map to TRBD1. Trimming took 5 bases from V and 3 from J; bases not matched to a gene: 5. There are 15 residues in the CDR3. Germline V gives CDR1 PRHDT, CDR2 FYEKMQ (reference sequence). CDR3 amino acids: CASSPRDRGDYGYTF. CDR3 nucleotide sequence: TGTGCCAGCAGCCCCCGGGACAGGGGGGACTATGGCTACACCTTC.

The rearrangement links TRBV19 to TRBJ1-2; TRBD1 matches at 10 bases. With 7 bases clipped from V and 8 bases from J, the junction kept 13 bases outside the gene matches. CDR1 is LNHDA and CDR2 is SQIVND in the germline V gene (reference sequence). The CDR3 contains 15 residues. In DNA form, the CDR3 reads TGTGCCAGTACCCCCCGGGACAGGGGAGGGCGAGGCTACACCTTC. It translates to CASTPRDRGGRGYTF.

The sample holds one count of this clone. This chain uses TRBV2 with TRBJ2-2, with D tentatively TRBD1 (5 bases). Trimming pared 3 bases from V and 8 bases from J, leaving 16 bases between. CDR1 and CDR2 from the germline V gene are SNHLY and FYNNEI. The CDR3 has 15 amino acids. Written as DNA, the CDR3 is TGTGCCAGCAGTGACCGTGGGGCCGTGGTGGGGGAGCTGTTTTTT. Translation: CASSDRGAVVGELFF.

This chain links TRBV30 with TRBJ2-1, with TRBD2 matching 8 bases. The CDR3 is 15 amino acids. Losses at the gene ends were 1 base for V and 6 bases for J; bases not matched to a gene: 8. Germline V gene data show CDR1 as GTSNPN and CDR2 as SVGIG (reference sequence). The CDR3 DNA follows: TGTGCCTGGAGTGCGGAGAGCGGGAGAGGCAATGAGCAGTTCTTC. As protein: CAWSAESGRGNEQFF.

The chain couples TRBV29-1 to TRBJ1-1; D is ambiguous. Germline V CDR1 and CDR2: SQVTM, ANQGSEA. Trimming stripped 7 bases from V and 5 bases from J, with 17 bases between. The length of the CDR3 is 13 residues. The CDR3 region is CSAIRAPGTEAFF. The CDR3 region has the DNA TGCAGCGCCATCCGAGCCCCCGGGACTGAAGCTTTCTTT.

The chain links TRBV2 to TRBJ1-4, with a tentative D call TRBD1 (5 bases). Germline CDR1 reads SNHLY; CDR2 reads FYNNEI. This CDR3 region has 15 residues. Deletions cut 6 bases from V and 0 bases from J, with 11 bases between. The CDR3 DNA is TGTGCCAGCAGAGTCAGGGTAACAACTAATGAAAAACTGTTTTTT. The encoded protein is CASRVRVTTNEKLFF.

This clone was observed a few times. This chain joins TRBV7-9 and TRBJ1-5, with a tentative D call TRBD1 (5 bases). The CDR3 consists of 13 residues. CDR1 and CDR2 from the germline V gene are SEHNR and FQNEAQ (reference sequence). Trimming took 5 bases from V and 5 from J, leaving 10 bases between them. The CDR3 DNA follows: TGTGCCAGCAGCCTAGAGGGGCATCAGCCCCAGCATTTT. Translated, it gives CASSLEGHQPQHF.

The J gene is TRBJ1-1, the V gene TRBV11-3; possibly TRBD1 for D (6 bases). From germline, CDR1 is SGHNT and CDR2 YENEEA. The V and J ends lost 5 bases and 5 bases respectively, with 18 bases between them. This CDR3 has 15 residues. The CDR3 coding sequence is TGTGCCAGCAGCCCGGGGCGGGGGGCGAGGACTGAAGCTTTCTTT. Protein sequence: CASSPGRGARTEAFF. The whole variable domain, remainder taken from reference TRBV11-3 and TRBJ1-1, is EAGVVQSPRYKIIEKKQPVAFWCNPISGHNTLYWYLQNLGQGPELLIRYENEEAVDDSQLPKDRFSAERLKGVDSTLKIQPAELGDSAVYLCASSPGRGARTEAFFGQGTRLTVV.

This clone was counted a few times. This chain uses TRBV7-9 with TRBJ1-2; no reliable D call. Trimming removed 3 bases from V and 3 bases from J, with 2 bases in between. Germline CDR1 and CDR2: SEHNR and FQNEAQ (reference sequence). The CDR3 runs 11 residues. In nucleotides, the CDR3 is TGTGCCAGCAGCTTTGACTATGGCTACACCTTC. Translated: CASSFDYGYTF. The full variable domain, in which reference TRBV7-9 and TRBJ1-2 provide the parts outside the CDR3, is DTGVSQNPRHKITKRGQNVTFRCDPISEHNRLYWYRQTLGQGPEFLTYFQNEAQLEKSRLLSDRFSAERPKGSFSTLEIQRTEQGDSAMYLCASSFDYGYTFGSGTRLTVV.

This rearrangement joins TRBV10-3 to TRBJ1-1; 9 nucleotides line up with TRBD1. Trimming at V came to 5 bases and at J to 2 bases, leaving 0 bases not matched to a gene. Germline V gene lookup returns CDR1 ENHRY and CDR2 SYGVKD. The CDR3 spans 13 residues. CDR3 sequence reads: CAISTGGNTEAFF. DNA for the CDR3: TGTGCCATCAGTACAGGGGGCAACACTGAAGCTTTCTTT.

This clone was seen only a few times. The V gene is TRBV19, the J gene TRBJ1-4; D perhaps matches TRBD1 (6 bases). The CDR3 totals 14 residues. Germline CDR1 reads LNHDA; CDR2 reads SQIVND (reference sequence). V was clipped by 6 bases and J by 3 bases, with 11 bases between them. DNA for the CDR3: TGTGCCAGTAGATGGGGGGCAGCTAATGAAAAACTGTTTTTT. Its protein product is CASRWGAANEKLFF.

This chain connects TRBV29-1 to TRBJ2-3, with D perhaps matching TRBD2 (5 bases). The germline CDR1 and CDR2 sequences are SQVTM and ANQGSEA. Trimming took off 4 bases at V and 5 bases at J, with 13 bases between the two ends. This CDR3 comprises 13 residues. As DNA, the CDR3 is TGCAGCGTTGTATCAGCGGCAGTAGATACGCAGTATTTT. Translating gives CSVVSAAVDTQYF.

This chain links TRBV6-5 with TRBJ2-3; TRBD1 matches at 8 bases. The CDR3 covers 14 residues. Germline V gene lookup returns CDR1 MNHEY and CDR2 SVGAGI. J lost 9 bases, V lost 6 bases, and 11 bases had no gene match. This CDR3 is CASRNRGIGDTQYF. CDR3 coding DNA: TGTGCCAGCAGAAACAGGGGGATAGGGGACACGCAGTATTTT.

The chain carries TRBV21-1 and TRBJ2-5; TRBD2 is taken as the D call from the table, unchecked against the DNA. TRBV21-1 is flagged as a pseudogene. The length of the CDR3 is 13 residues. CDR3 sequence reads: CASSNSFVETQYF. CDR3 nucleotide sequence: TGTGCCAGCAGCAATTCCTTTGTAGAGACCCAGTACTTC.

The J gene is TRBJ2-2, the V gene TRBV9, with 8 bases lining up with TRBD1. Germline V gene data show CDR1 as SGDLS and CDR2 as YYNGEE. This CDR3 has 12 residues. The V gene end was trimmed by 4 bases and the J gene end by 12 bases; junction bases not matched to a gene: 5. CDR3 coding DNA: TGTGCCAGCAGCCCAGGGGGCCGTAAGCTGTTTTTT. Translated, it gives CASSPGGRKLFF.

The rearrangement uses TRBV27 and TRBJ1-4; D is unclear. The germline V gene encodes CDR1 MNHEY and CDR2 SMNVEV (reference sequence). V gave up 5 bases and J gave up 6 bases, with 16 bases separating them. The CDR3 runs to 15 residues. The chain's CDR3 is CASSPRRLGHEKLFF. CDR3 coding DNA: TGTGCCAGCAGTCCCAGGAGGCTAGGACATGAAAAACTGTTTTTT.

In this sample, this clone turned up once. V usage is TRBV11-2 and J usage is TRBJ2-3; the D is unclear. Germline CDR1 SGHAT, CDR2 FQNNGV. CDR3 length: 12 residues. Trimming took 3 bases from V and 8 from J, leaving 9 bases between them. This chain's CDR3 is CASSFSPSTQYF. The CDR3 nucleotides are TGTGCCAGCAGCTTTAGTCCCTCTACGCAGTATTTT.

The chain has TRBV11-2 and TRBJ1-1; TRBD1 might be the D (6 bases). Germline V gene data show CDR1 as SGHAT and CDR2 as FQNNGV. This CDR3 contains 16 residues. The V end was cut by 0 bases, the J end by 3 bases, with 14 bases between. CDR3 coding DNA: TGTGCCAGCAGCTTAGAGTCCACAGGGTTATACACTGAAGCTTTCTTT. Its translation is CASSLESTGLYTEAFF.

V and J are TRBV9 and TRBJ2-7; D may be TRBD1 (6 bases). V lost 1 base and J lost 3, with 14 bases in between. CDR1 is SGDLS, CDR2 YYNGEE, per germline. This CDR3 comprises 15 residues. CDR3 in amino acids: CASSVFPGDGYEQYF. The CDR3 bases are TGTGCCAGCAGCGTATTTCCAGGGGACGGCTACGAGCAGTACTTC.

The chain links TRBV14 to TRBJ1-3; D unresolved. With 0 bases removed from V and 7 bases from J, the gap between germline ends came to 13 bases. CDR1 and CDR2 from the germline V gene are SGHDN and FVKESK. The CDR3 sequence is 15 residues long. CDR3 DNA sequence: TGTGCCAGCAGCCAAGAACCCGGGCTGTGGAACACCATATATTTT. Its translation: CASSQEPGLWNTIYF.

In nucleotides, the CDR3 is TGTGCCAGCCTCTTGGAGCTGCTCGGGGAAAAACTGTTTTTT. Protein sequence: CASLLELLGEKLFF. V and J are TRBV2 and TRBJ1-4; D ambiguous. V gave up 8 bases and J gave up 8 bases, with 18 bases separating them. CDR3 length: 14 amino acids. Germline CDR1 SNHLY, CDR2 FYNNEI.

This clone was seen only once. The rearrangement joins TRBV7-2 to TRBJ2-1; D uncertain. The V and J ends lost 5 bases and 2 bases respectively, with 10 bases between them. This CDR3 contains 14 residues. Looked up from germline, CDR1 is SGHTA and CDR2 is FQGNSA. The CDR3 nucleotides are TGTGCCAGCAGCCCCCGACCGCCCTACAATGAGCAGTTCTTC. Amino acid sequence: CASSPRPPYNEQFF.

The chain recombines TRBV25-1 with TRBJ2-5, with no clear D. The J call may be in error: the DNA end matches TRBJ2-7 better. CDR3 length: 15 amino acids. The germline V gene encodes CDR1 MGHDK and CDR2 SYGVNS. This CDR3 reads CASSSSTGVRYEQYF. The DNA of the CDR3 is TGTGCCAGCAGTTCCTCCACTGGGGTAAGGTACGAGCAGTACTTC.

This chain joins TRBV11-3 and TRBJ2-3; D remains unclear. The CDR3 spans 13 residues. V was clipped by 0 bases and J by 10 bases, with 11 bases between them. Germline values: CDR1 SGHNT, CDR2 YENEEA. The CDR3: CASSLDYGSAQYF. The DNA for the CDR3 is TGTGCCAGCAGCTTAGATTACGGGTCGGCGCAGTATTTT.

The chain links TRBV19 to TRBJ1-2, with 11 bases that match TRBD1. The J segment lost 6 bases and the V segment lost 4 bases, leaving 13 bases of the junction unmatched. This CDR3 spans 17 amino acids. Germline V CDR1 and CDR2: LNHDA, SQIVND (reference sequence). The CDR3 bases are TGTGCCAGTAGTAAGGGACAGGGGGAAACTATCGTTAATGGCTACACCTTC. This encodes CASSKGQGETIVNGYTF.